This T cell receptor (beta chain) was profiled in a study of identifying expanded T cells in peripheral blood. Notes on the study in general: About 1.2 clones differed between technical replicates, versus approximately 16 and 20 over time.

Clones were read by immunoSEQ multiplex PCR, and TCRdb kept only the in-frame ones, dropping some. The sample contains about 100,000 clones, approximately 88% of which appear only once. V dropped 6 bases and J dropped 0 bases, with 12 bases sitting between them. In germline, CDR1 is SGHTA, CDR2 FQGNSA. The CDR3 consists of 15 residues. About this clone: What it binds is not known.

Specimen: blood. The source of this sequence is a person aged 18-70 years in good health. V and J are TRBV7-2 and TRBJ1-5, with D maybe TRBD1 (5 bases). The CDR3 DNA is TGTGCCAGCAGACAAGACAGATATAGCAATCAGCCCCAGCATTTT. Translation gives CASRQDRYSNQPQHF.